These 15 T cell receptor beta chains originate from one sample sequenced in a study of T cells in Graves' hyperthyroidism and ophthalmopathy. TCR beta CDR3 regions were amplified from RNA. The primer set for the first-round RT-PCR of the TCR CDR3 was HTBI. TCRdb re-called the multiplex PCR reads through MiXCR, storing one row per CDR3 protein. The sample records approximately 100,000 distinct CDR3 sequences, about 45% being singletons. Material for sequencing was blood. These receptors originate from a middle-aged man with Graves' hyperthyroidism.

This clonotype showed up many times. CDR3 in amino acids: CASSNRGVNTGELFF. Here the CDR3 DNA reads TGTGCCAGTAGCAACAGGGGCGTAAACACCGGGGAGCTGTTTTTT. The V gene is TRBV19, the J gene TRBJ2-2; 7 nucleotides agree with TRBD1. The CDR3 length is 15 residues. V lost 6 bases and J lost 2; bases outside the gene matches: 6. Germline CDR1 reads LNHDA; CDR2 reads SQIVND (reference sequence).

The chain employs TRBV19 and TRBJ2-5; TRBD1 agrees at 7 bases. Germline values: CDR1 LNHDA, CDR2 SQIVND (reference sequence). The trim removed 8 bases at V and 5 bases at J, leaving 8 bases unmatched. The CDR3 extends over 13 amino acids. The CDR3 coding sequence is TGTGCCAGTTGTGAGGGGACAGTGGAGACCCAGTACTTC. It codes for CASCEGTVETQYF.

The CDR3 sequence is CSVEENIEQYF. CDR3 bases: TGCAGCGTTGAAGAGAACATTGAGCAGTACTTC. J is TRBJ2-4 and V is TRBV29-1; no firm D call. V lost 0 bases to trimming and J lost 13 bases, with 10 bases between them. CDR1 SQVTM and CDR2 ANQGSEA come from the germline V gene. The CDR3 has 11 amino acids.

This clonotype was seen at least ten times. This chain connects TRBV20-1 to TRBJ1-1, with 7 bases fitting TRBD1. Germline values: CDR1 DFQATT, CDR2 SNEGSKA (reference sequence). Unmatched junction bases numbered 4, after V lost 5 bases and J lost 4 bases. This CDR3 is built from 12 residues. The CDR3 DNA reads TGCAGTGCTTCAGCAGGGGGCACTGAAGCTTTCTTT. It codes for CSASAGGTEAFF.

The table lists this clonotype with a few counts. Possible read error: a much larger clone is one base away. The V and J genes are TRBV6-5 and TRBJ2-7; 10 bases fit TRBD1. The CDR3 sequence is 15 residues long. Germline CDR1 and CDR2: MNHEY and SVGAGI. CDR3 sequence (DNA): TGTGCCAGCAGTTACAGCTGGGACAGGGGATACGAGCAGTGCTTC. Encoded protein: CASSYSWDRGYEQCF.

This sequence joins TRBV7-2 and TRBJ2-7; 13 bases are shared with TRBD2. This CDR3 region has 15 residues. V shed 5 bases, J shed 4 bases, and the junction held 5 bases outside the gene matches. CDR1 is SGHTA, CDR2 FQGNSA, per germline. Here the CDR3 reads CASSLPTSGRYEQYF. The CDR3 bases are TGTGCCAGCAGCCTACCGACTAGCGGGAGGTACGAGCAGTACTTC.

This clonotype was detected many times. The chain combines TRBV11-1 with TRBJ2-7; D might be TRBD2 (6 bases). Germline lookup yields CDR1 SGHAT and CDR2 FQDESV (reference sequence). Trimming left V 5 bases short and J 3 bases short, with 17 bases between. The CDR3 totals 15 residues. Here the CDR3 reads CASSPGGARVYEQYF. The DNA of the CDR3 is TGTGCCAGCAGCCCCGGCGGGGCCCGGGTCTACGAGCAGTACTTC.

The chain employs TRBV7-6 and TRBJ2-7, with TRBD2 matching 16 bases. Germline CDR1 is SGHVS and CDR2 is FNYEAQ. The CDR3 length is 19 residues. Germline trimming cut 5 bases from V and 3 bases from J; bases unmatched to any gene: 13. In DNA, the CDR3 is TGTGCCAGCAGCCTCGGGGGGACTAGCGGGAGGGCCCTGGGCTACGAGCAGTACTTC. Protein sequence: CASSLGGTSGRALGYEQYF. Looking up the rest from reference TRBV7-6 and TRBJ2-7 gives the full variable domain: GAGVSQSPRYKVTKRGQDVALRCDPISGHVSLYWYRQALGQGPEFLTYFNYEAQQDKSGLPNDRFSAERPEGSISTLTIQRTEQRDSAMYRCASSLGGTSGRALGYEQYFGPGTRLTVT.

This clonotype was seen repeatedly, ten times or more. The V gene is TRBV7-6, the J gene TRBJ1-3, with D perhaps TRBD1 (6 bases). The germline V gene encodes CDR1 SGHVS and CDR2 FNYEAQ. Trimming took 2 bases from V and 3 from J, leaving 17 bases between them. CDR3 length: 17 amino acids. This chain's CDR3 is CASSLKRADRLGNTIYF. The CDR3 region has the DNA TGTGCCAGCAGCTTAAAAAGGGCCGACAGGCTTGGAAACACCATATATTTT.

This clonotype turned up a few times. J is TRBJ2-1 and V is TRBV2, with D possibly matching TRBD1 (6 bases). This CDR3 has 15 residues. Trimming removed 6 bases at V and 0 bases at J, with 12 bases between. In germline, CDR1 is SNHLY, CDR2 FYNNEI. CDR3 region: CASRKGRGSYNEQFF. CDR3 DNA sequence: TGTGCCAGCAGGAAAGGCAGGGGCTCCTACAATGAGCAGTTCTTC.

As regards this clonotype: Sequence at one end of the junction differs from germline and may be a read error. The J gene is TRBJ2-1, the V gene TRBV7-3; TRBD2 aligns across 11 bases. This CDR3 has 15 residues. CDR1 and CDR2 from the germline V gene are SGHTA and FQGTGA. The CDR3 loop is CASSYTSGGYNGQFF. As DNA, the CDR3 is TGTGCCAGCAGCTACACTAGCGGGGGCTACAATGGGCAGTTCTTC.

V gene TRBV6-4 combines with J gene TRBJ2-7; 14 bases map to TRBD2. Germline loops: CDR1 MRHNA, CDR2 SNTAGT. This CDR3 comprises 14 residues. V lost 6 bases, J lost 6 bases, and 4 bases stayed unmatched. The DNA for the CDR3 is TGTGCCAGCAGGACTAGCGGGAGGGCCTCCGAGCAGTACTTC. Translation: CASRTSGRASEQYF.

As to this clonotype: This sequence may be a read error, since a much larger clone differs from it by one base. This CDR3 fails to terminate in the conserved phenylalanine or tryptophan, so it likely reflects a read error. The chain is built from TRBV7-9 and TRBJ2-5, with 11 bases fitting TRBD2. From germline, CDR1 is SEHNR and CDR2 FQNEAQ (reference sequence). V lost 2 bases, J lost 3 bases, and 2 bases stayed unmatched. This CDR3 contains 15 residues. The CDR3 nucleotides are TGTGCCAGCAGCTTAACGGGACTAGCGGAAGAGACCCAGTACCTC. As protein: CASSLTGLAEETQYL.

V gene TRBV29-1 combines with J gene TRBJ2-3, with 8 bases that match TRBD2. The CDR3 extends over 12 amino acids. Germline values: CDR1 SQVTM, CDR2 ANQGSEA. The ends lost 1 base at V and 6 bases at J; junction bases unmatched: 0. CDR3 residues: CSVEVAGDTQYF. The CDR3, as DNA: TGCAGCGTTGAAGTAGCGGGGGATACGCAGTATTTT.

This clonotype was seen at least ten times. The J gene is TRBJ1-5, the V gene TRBV5-1; D may be TRBD1 (5 bases). The CDR3 length is 14 residues. V shed 0 bases and J shed 6 bases, with 10 bases lying between them. The V gene's germline CDR1 is SGHRS and CDR2 YFSETQ. The CDR3 sequence is CASSLEQEPQPQHF. The CDR3 DNA follows: TGCGCCAGCAGCTTGGAACAGGAACCTCAGCCCCAGCATTTT.